Listed here are 28 T cell receptor beta chains from one sample, sequenced in a study of blood T cell repertoires in COVID-19. Using immunoSEQ multiplex PCR, the repertoire was profiled, and TCRdb retains in-frame clones only, with some absent. This table has 99,000 or so clones, under 90% appearing once. Sequences were obtained from peripheral blood. These TCRs come from an elderly man with acute or convalescent COVID-19.

The table lists this clone with a count of one. The gene calls are TRBV18 and TRBJ1-1, with TRBD1 matching 7 bases. Germline CDR1 KGHSH, CDR2 LQKENI. The V gene end was trimmed by 3 bases and the J gene end by 0 bases; junction bases not matched to a gene: 10. The CDR3 has 17 amino acids. The CDR3 is CASSPPLKGAVNTEAFF. The DNA of the CDR3 is TGTGCCAGCTCACCCCCCTTAAAGGGGGCGGTGAACACTGAAGCTTTCTTT. The full variable domain, its missing parts supplied by reference TRBV18 and TRBJ1-1, is NAGVMQNPRHLVRRRGQEARLRCSPMKGHSHVYWYRQLPEEGLKFMVYLQKENIIDESGMPKERFSAEFPKEGPSILRIQQVVRGDSAAYFCASSPPLKGAVNTEAFFGQGTRLTVV.

The chain is built from TRBV4-1 and TRBJ1-2; D unclear. Trimming shortened V by 0 bases and J by 0 bases, and 14 bases separated the two germline ends. Germline V gene sequence: CDR1 MGHRA, CDR2 YSYEKL. This CDR3 has 17 amino acids. The DNA of the CDR3 is TGCGCCAGCAGCCAAGATGGCGTCAGGTCGTCTAACTATGGCTACACCTTC. Amino acids: CASSQDGVRSSNYGYTF.

In DNA form, the CDR3 reads TGCGCCAGCAGCCTCCGGGATACCAGCCCCTACGAGCAGTACTTC. Its protein is CASSLRDTSPYEQYF. This rearrangement joins TRBV4-1 to TRBJ2-7, with D maybe TRBD2 (5 bases). V dropped 4 bases and J dropped 2 bases, with 15 bases sitting between them. CDR3 size: 15 residues. Germline values: CDR1 MGHRA, CDR2 YSYEKL.

This clone occurred a few times. The chain recombines TRBV13 with TRBJ2-7; TRBD1 matches at 7 bases. The CDR3 consists of 14 residues. From germline, CDR1 is PRHDT and CDR2 FYEKMQ (reference sequence). Trimming removed 4 bases from V and 2 bases from J; junction bases left unmatched: 5. As DNA, the CDR3 is TGTGCCAGCAGCTCAAGGGACAGAGCCTACGAGCAGTACTTC. Its protein product is CASSSRDRAYEQYF.

The rearrangement uses TRBV5-1 and TRBJ1-1, with TRBD1 matching 9 bases. CDR1 is SGHRS, CDR2 YFSETQ, per germline. Trimming at V came to 3 bases and at J to 4 bases, leaving 7 bases not matched to a gene. The CDR3 has 15 residues. The CDR3 sequence is CASSSDRGWSTEAFF. The CDR3 DNA sequence: TGCGCCAGCAGCTCGGACAGGGGATGGAGCACTGAAGCTTTCTTT.

The chain has TRBV29-1 and TRBJ1-4, with 9 bases identical to TRBD1. CDR1 is SQVTM and CDR2 is ANQGSEA in the germline V gene. V shed 4 bases, J shed 7 bases, and the junction held 4 bases outside the gene matches. The CDR3 extends over 13 amino acids. CDR3 region: CSVAGQGFEKLFF. CDR3 DNA sequence: TGCAGCGTTGCGGGACAGGGCTTTGAAAAACTGTTTTTT.

CDR3 region: CSVNTVAYEQYF. CDR3 in DNA: TGCAGCGTGAATACAGTTGCCTACGAGCAGTACTTC. J is TRBJ2-7 and V is TRBV29-1; no reliable D call. Trimming removed 6 bases at V and 2 bases at J, with 11 bases between. In germline, CDR1 is SQVTM, CDR2 ANQGSEA. The CDR3 runs to 12 residues.

This clone appeared once. The chain links TRBV6-5 to TRBJ2-7; weak D call: TRBD2 (5 bases). Germline V gene sequence: CDR1 MNHEY, CDR2 SVGAGI. V was clipped by 8 bases and J by 1 base, with 12 bases between them. The CDR3 runs to 13 residues. The CDR3, as DNA: TGTGCCAGCTACTGGACGGGATCCTACGAGCAGTACTTC. As protein: CASYWTGSYEQYF.

This rearrangement joins TRBV15 to TRBJ2-7, with 9 bases fitting TRBD2. Germline values: CDR1 LNHNV, CDR2 YYDKDF (reference sequence). This CDR3 has 15 residues. The V segment lost 2 bases and the J segment 4 bases; nucleotides outside the gene matches: 6. The DNA for the CDR3 is TGTGCCACCAGCAGACGAGCGGGAGGTGGGTACGAGCAGTACTTC. Protein sequence: CATSRRAGGGYEQYF.

The rearrangement links TRBV10-3 to TRBJ2-7; maybe TRBD2 (6 bases). V was clipped by 7 bases and J by 5 bases, with 12 bases between them. The germline gives CDR1 ENHRY, CDR2 SYGVKD. The CDR3 runs 12 residues. Here the CDR3 reads CAINGGFDEQYF. CDR3 nucleotides: TGTGCCATCAATGGGGGGTTCGACGAGCAGTACTTC.

This chain links TRBV7-2 with TRBJ1-2; D is undetermined. Germline V gives CDR1 SGHTA, CDR2 FQGNSA. This CDR3 spans 13 amino acids. Trimming took off 1 base at V and 6 bases at J, with 9 bases between the two ends. The CDR3 DNA reads TGTGCCAGCAGCTTAGGCGGGAGGAATGGCTACACCTTC. This gives the protein CASSLGGRNGYTF.

V and J are TRBV11-3 and TRBJ2-1, with a weak D call TRBD1 (5 bases). Germline V lookup: CDR1 SGHNT, CDR2 YENEEA. The V gene lost 5 bases and the J gene lost 12 bases, with 20 bases spanning the gap. The CDR3 is made up of 14 amino acids. The CDR3: CASSAGSSTGRQFF. The CDR3 nucleotides read TGTGCCAGCAGCGCAGGGTCGTCTACGGGCCGGCAGTTCTTC. Looking up the rest from reference TRBV11-3 and TRBJ2-1 gives the full variable domain: EAGVVQSPRYKIIEKKQPVAFWCNPISGHNTLYWYLQNLGQGPELLIRYENEEAVDDSQLPKDRFSAERLKGVDSTLKIQPAELGDSAVYLCASSAGSSTGRQFFGPGTRLTVL.

The rearrangement links TRBV11-2 to TRBJ2-3; 11 nucleotides align to TRBD2. Germline V lookup: CDR1 SGHAT, CDR2 FQNNGV. CDR3 size: 16 residues. With 2 bases clipped from V and 6 bases from J, the junction kept 7 bases outside the gene matches. CDR3 bases: TGTGCCAGCAGCTTATATAGCGGGAGGGCCGCGGATACGCAGTATTTT. Encoded protein: CASSLYSGRAADTQYF.

This chain uses TRBV5-1 with TRBJ2-5, with a weak D call TRBD2 (5 bases). This CDR3 comprises 16 residues. The germline CDR1 and CDR2 sequences are SGHRS and YFSETQ. V gave up 4 bases and J gave up 0 bases, with 16 bases separating them. The CDR3 bases are TGCGCCAGCAGCGGGGTAGGCGGGCCGTACCAAGAGACCCAGTACTTC. Protein: CASSGVGGPYQETQYF.

The chain carries TRBV18 and TRBJ1-1; a possible D gene is TRBD1 (5 bases). Germline CDR1 and CDR2: KGHSH and LQKENI. V was cut by 4 bases and J by 10 bases, with 16 bases left in between. The CDR3 runs to 13 residues. The CDR3 sequence: CASSLGGSRTAFF. The CDR3 DNA follows: TGTGCCAGCTCACTGGGGGGTTCAAGGACAGCTTTCTTT. Full variable domain (outside the CDR3, taken from reference TRBV18 and TRBJ1-1): NAGVMQNPRHLVRRRGQEARLRCSPMKGHSHVYWYRQLPEEGLKFMVYLQKENIIDESGMPKERFSAEFPKEGPSILRIQQVVRGDSAAYFCASSLGGSRTAFFGQGTRLTVV.

The genes are TRBV25-1 and TRBJ2-1; 7 bases align to TRBD2. CDR1 and CDR2 from the germline V gene are MGHDK and SYGVNS. V lost 0 bases, J lost 3 bases, and 2 bases stayed unmatched. The CDR3 is made up of 15 amino acids. CDR3 loop: CASSEYRGDYNEQFF. CDR3 in DNA: TGTGCCAGCAGTGAATACCGGGGGGACTACAATGAGCAGTTCTTC.

This sequence joins TRBV4-3 and TRBJ1-1; TRBD1 matches 10 bases. This CDR3 contains 14 residues. V dropped 0 bases and J dropped 10; count of bases not matched to a gene: 5. CDR1 is LGHNA and CDR2 is YSLEER in the germline V gene. The DNA for the CDR3 is TGCGCCAGCAGCCAAGAGACAGGGGGCGGGGTAGCTTTCTTT. It translates to CASSQETGGGVAFF.

CDR3 coding DNA: TGTGCCAGCTCACCACCGTTACAGGGATTCAATGAGCAGTTCTTC. Encoded protein: CASSPPLQGFNEQFF. V is TRBV18 and J is TRBJ2-1, with D perhaps matching TRBD1 (6 bases). This CDR3 spans 15 amino acids. The V gene lost 0 bases and the J gene lost 6 bases, with 12 bases spanning the gap. The germline V gene encodes CDR1 KGHSH and CDR2 LQKENI.

This clone showed up just once. The same CDR3 is also encoded by other DNA sequences in this sample. This chain uses TRBV18 with TRBJ1-1; D gene uncertain. The V end was cut by 5 bases, the J end by 4 bases, with 8 bases between. Germline CDR1 and CDR2: KGHSH and LQKENI. This CDR3 has 12 amino acids. CDR3 in DNA: TGTGCCAGCTCAGGTTCAGGCACTGAAGCTTTCTTT. It encodes CASSGSGTEAFF.

The chain recombines TRBV7-9 with TRBJ1-2, with unresolved D. CDR3 length: 11 residues. V lost 5 bases to trimming and J lost 9 bases, with 10 bases between them. Germline V gene sequence: CDR1 SEHNR, CDR2 FQNEAQ (reference sequence). The CDR3: CASSDRGSYTF. CDR3 sequence (DNA): TGTGCCAGCAGCGATCGAGGGAGCTACACCTTC.

This clone has a handful of counts. The chain has TRBV18 and TRBJ1-1, with 7 nucleotides matching TRBD1. The CDR3 is 13 amino acids. CDR1 and CDR2 from the germline V gene are KGHSH and LQKENI. V dropped 2 bases and J dropped 6; count of bases not matched to a gene: 3. The CDR3 DNA sequence: TGTGCCAGCTCACCAGACAGGGCCGCTGAAGCTTTCTTT. Translating gives CASSPDRAAEAFF.

This clone was found a few times. V gene TRBV4-2 combines with J gene TRBJ2-6; TRBD2 matches 10 bases. CDR1 LGHNA and CDR2 YNFKEQ come from the germline V gene. The V gene end was trimmed by 8 bases and the J gene end by 3 bases; junction bases not matched to a gene: 16. The length of the CDR3 is 19 residues. The CDR3 protein is CASGSTGLAGVSGANVLTF. As DNA, the CDR3 is TGTGCCAGCGGATCTACAGGGCTAGCGGGAGTAAGTGGGGCCAACGTCCTGACTTTC.

The J gene is TRBJ2-5, the V gene TRBV4-2, with 8 bases aligning to TRBD2. This CDR3 has 18 amino acids. The junction had 13 bases not matched to a gene; V was cut back by 0 bases and J by 4 bases. CDR1 is LGHNA, CDR2 YNFKEQ, per germline. CDR3 sequence (DNA): TGTGCCAGCAGCCAAGATGCCCCGATCGGGGGGGTCTCAGAGACCCAGTACTTC. Its translation: CASSQDAPIGGVSETQYF.

The chain recombines TRBV6-5 with TRBJ2-1; D is unresolved. Per the germline V gene, CDR1 is MNHEY and CDR2 is SVGAGI. This CDR3 is built from 13 residues. V dropped 6 bases and J dropped 7 bases, with 13 bases sitting between them. The CDR3 DNA reads TGTGCCAGCAGCGCGATCAGGTCGAATGAGCAGTTCTTC. It encodes CASSAIRSNEQFF.

The chain is built from TRBV6-4 and TRBJ2-1; possible D gene TRBD1, 5 bases. The germline CDR1 and CDR2 sequences are MRHNA and SNTAGT. There are 15 residues in the CDR3. V was pared by 8 bases and J by 4 bases, with 18 bases between. The CDR3: CASAPVGQTYNEQFF. The DNA for the CDR3 is TGTGCCAGCGCTCCCGTCGGACAAACTTACAATGAGCAGTTCTTC.

Comment on this clone: The same CDR3 also results from other DNA sequences found in this sample. The chain is built from TRBV5-1 and TRBJ1-1; 8 bases agree with TRBD1. V gave up 0 bases and J gave up 1 base; unmatched junction bases: 2. CDR3 length: 15 amino acids. The germline V gene has CDR1 SGHRS and CDR2 YFSETQ. The CDR3: CASSLAGQGNTEAFF. The CDR3 DNA reads as TGCGCCAGCAGCTTGGCCGGACAGGGGAACACTGAAGCTTTCTTT.

V gene TRBV5-5 combines with J gene TRBJ1-1, with a tentative D call TRBD1 (5 bases). The CDR3 is 14 residues long. V was clipped by 5 bases and J by 2 bases, with 13 bases between them. Germline V gene lookup returns CDR1 SGHKS and CDR2 YYEKEE (reference sequence). CDR3 protein: CASSPRQINTEAFF. In nucleotides, the CDR3 is TGTGCCAGCAGTCCACGACAGATCAACACTGAAGCTTTCTTT.

This chain links TRBV19 with TRBJ1-6; possibly TRBD1 for D (5 bases). Germline V gives CDR1 LNHDA, CDR2 SQIVND (reference sequence). V lost 6 bases and J lost 9, with 12 bases in between. The CDR3 runs 13 residues. The CDR3 spells CASRGQGSSPLHF. CDR3 nucleotides: TGTGCCAGTAGAGGGCAGGGAAGTTCACCCCTCCACTTT.